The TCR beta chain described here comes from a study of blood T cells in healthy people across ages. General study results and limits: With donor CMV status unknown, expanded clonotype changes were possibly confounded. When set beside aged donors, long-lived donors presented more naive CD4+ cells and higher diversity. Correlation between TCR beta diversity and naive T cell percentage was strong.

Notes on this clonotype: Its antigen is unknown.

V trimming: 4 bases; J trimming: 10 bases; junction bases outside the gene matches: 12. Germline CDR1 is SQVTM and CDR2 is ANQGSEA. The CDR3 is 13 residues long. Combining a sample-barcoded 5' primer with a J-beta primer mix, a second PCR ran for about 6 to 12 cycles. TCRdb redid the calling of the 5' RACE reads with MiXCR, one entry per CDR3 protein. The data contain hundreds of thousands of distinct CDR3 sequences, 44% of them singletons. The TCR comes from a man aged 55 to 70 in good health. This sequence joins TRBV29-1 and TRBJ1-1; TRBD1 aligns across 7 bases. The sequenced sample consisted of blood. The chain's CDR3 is CSVVWSDRVGAFF. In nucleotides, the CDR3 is TGCAGCGTTGTGTGGAGTGACAGGGTAGGAGCTTTCTTT.